The 18 T cell receptor beta chains listed next were all sequenced from one sample in a study of PD-1 blockade in classical Hodgkin lymphoma. Sequenced by immunoSEQ multiplex PCR; TCRdb stores in-frame clones only, minus some. The sample has 90,000 to 95,000 clones, roughly 89% seen once; the top ten hold around 11%. Relapse after autologous stem cell transplantation occurred in every patient, and brentuximab vedotin exposure varied. The material sequenced was peripheral blood mononuclear cells (PBMCs), taken before the second cycle of nivolumab. The source of these receptors is a human donor with classical Hodgkin lymphoma.

This chain links TRBV27 with TRBJ2-7; 11 nucleotides align to TRBD1. This CDR3 comprises 14 residues. V lost 5 bases, J lost 3 bases, and 3 bases stayed unmatched. The V gene's germline CDR1 is MNHEY and CDR2 SMNVEV (reference sequence). DNA of the CDR3: TGTGCCAGCAGTCCGGACAGGGGGCTCTACGAGCAGTACTTC. The encoded protein is CASSPDRGLYEQYF.

J is TRBJ2-3 and V is TRBV19, with D unresolved. Trimming cost V 4 bases and J 6 bases, with 14 bases left between them. This CDR3 comprises 14 residues. Germline V gives CDR1 LNHDA, CDR2 SQIVND (reference sequence). The CDR3 loop is CASSTPWGTDTQYF. In DNA form, the CDR3 reads TGTGCCAGTAGTACCCCGTGGGGTACCGATACGCAGTATTTT.

V usage is TRBV28 and J usage is TRBJ2-5; the match to TRBD1 covers 10 bases. The CDR3 spans 13 residues. After removal of 9 bases from V and 5 bases from J, the junction contained 6 bases not matched to a gene. Germline V gene sequence: CDR1 MDHEN, CDR2 SYDVKM. The CDR3 nucleotides are TGTGCCAGTGACAGGGGGCCAAGGGAGACCCAGTACTTC. Amino acid sequence: CASDRGPRETQYF.

V gene TRBV10-3 combines with J gene TRBJ1-1, with 8 bases matching TRBD1. Germline assignment: CDR1 ENHRY and CDR2 SYGVKD. V shed 5 bases and J 7 bases; nucleotides not matched to a gene: 6. This CDR3 comprises 13 residues. CDR3 sequence: CAISPPGTGEAFF. CDR3 nucleotides: TGTGCCATCAGTCCCCCGGGGACAGGTGAAGCTTTCTTT.

The chain is built from TRBV5-3 and TRBJ2-3, with 13 bases that match TRBD2. TRBV5-3 is noted as an ORF with a role that remains uncertain. The CDR3 totals 16 residues. The trim removed 4 bases at V and 5 bases at J, leaving 7 bases unmatched. The CDR3 spells CARSRRTSGRRDTQYF. CDR3 DNA sequence: TGTGCCAGAAGCCGCCGGACTAGCGGGAGAAGAGATACGCAGTATTTT.

The V gene is TRBV6-5, the J gene TRBJ2-3; 9 bases line up with TRBD1. Germline CDR1 and CDR2: MNHEY and SVGAGI. The V gene end was trimmed by 8 bases and the J gene end by 12 bases; junction bases not matched to a gene: 12. The CDR3 has 13 residues. The CDR3 is CASGRQGDSAQYF. CDR3 nucleotide sequence: TGTGCCAGCGGGCGACAGGGGGATTCAGCACAGTATTTT.

This clone occurred once. One junction end disagrees with the germline gene, perhaps due to a read error. V is TRBV5-4 and J is TRBJ2-7, with 8 bases that match TRBD1. Per the germline V gene, CDR1 is SGHNT and CDR2 is YYREEE (reference sequence). This CDR3 has 12 amino acids. The CDR3 DNA sequence: TGTGCCAGCAGGGTGACGGGACAGGTCCTTGTCTTC. Protein product: CASRVTGQVLVF.

The V call is TRBV11-2, the J call TRBJ1-2; D uncertain. V lost 6 bases and J 8 bases, leaving 16 bases between the germline ends. CDR1 and CDR2 from the germline V gene are SGHAT and FQNNGV. The CDR3 sequence is 13 residues long. CDR3 region: CASRLSKLGGYTF. CDR3 bases: TGTGCCAGCAGGCTATCTAAACTGGGAGGCTACACCTTC.

The gene calls are TRBV11-3 and TRBJ2-1, with D possibly matching TRBD2 (5 bases). The CDR3 has 14 residues. V lost 2 bases and J 7 bases, leaving 12 bases between the germline ends. From germline, CDR1 is SGHNT and CDR2 YENEEA. CDR3 residues: CASSLPGIGNEQFF. The DNA of the CDR3 is TGTGCCAGCAGCTTACCGGGAATAGGAAATGAGCAGTTCTTC.

V is TRBV10-1 and J is TRBJ2-5; 10 bases agree with TRBD1. V was pared by 5 bases and J by 5 bases, with 11 bases of the junction left unmatched. From germline, CDR1 is WNHNN and CDR2 SYGVQD (reference sequence). The CDR3 loop spans 16 amino acids. The CDR3 region has the DNA TGCGCCAGCAGTTATTACCGGGACAGGGGTTTGGAGACCCAGTACTTC. Translating it yields CASSYYRDRGLETQYF.

The V and J genes are TRBV6-1 and TRBJ2-1, with D unresolved. Trimming shortened V by 6 bases and J by 3 bases, and 12 bases separated the two germline ends. The CDR3 is made up of 14 amino acids. Germline-derived CDR1 and CDR2 are MNHNS and SASEGT. As DNA, the CDR3 is TGTGCCAGCAGGAGTGATAACTTCTACAATGAGCAGTTCTTC. This sequence encodes CASRSDNFYNEQFF.

The rearrangement links TRBV19 to TRBJ2-7; D gene ambiguous. The V end was cut by 5 bases, the J end by 3 bases, with 14 bases between. Germline CDR1 is LNHDA and CDR2 is SQIVND (reference sequence). The CDR3 has 14 amino acids. Here the CDR3 DNA reads TGTGCCAGTAGTGACCCGGGCTCCGGCTACGAGCAGTACTTC. Protein product: CASSDPGSGYEQYF.

The V and J genes are TRBV28 and TRBJ2-1, with 7 positions matching TRBD2. CDR1 and CDR2 (germline): MDHEN, SYDVKM. The ends lost 2 bases at V and 3 bases at J; junction bases unmatched: 7. This CDR3 has 16 amino acids. CDR3 sequence: CASSLGYGGGYNEQFF. In DNA form, the CDR3 reads TGTGCCAGCAGTTTAGGATATGGCGGGGGCTACAATGAGCAGTTCTTC.

The chain combines TRBV12-1 with TRBJ2-3; the D call in the table, TRBD2, was not verified against the DNA. TRBV12-1 is listed as a pseudogene. The CDR3 covers 21 residues. The CDR3 DNA sequence: TGTGCCAGCAGCTTAGGCTCCGTTTCGGCTAGCGGGTCCTCTAGCACAGATACGCAGTATTTT. Translating it yields CASSLGSVSASGSSSTDTQYF.

This clone was counted a few times. The V and J genes are TRBV7-9 and TRBJ1-6, with unresolved D. CDR3 length: 15 amino acids. In germline, CDR1 is SEHNR, CDR2 FQNEAQ (reference sequence). Trimming shortened V by 1 base and J by 9 bases, and 13 bases separated the two germline ends. The CDR3 DNA sequence: TGTGCCAGCAGCTTAGGGGCAGGAACGGGTTCACCCCTCCACTTT. This gives the protein CASSLGAGTGSPLHF.

CDR3 nucleotides: TGTGCCAGCAGCTTGGCGTTGGAGACCCAGTACTTC. It specifies CASSLALETQYF. The rearrangement uses TRBV5-4 and TRBJ2-5; D is unresolved. Trimming took 0 bases from V and 5 from J, leaving 5 bases between them. This CDR3 has 12 residues. Germline assignment: CDR1 SGHNT and CDR2 YYREEE (reference sequence).

This clone appeared a few times. V and J are TRBV28 and TRBJ2-5; D may match TRBD1 or TRBD2 (5 bases each). V shed 3 bases and J shed 0 bases, with 14 bases lying between them. Germline V CDR1 and CDR2: MDHEN, SYDVKM. The length of the CDR3 is 16 residues. The CDR3, as DNA: TGTGCCAGCAGTTTCCGGGGCCCGCCGTACCAAGAGACCCAGTACTTC. Translation gives CASSFRGPPYQETQYF.

V usage is TRBV2 and J usage is TRBJ2-3; D perhaps matches TRBD1 (5 bases). CDR3 length: 12 amino acids. The germline V gene encodes CDR1 SNHLY and CDR2 FYNNEI. Trimming removed 4 bases at V and 9 bases at J, with 11 bases between. The CDR3 DNA is TGTGCCAGCAGTGGTGGGGCAGGGACGCAGTATTTT. Protein product: CASSGGAGTQYF.